The clone carrying this T cell receptor (beta chain) was detected ten times or more. The entry originates in a study of blood T cells in healthy people across ages. Trimming removed 3 bases from V and 2 bases from J, with 10 bases in between. CDR3 length: 14 residues. Germline V gene data show CDR1 as SGHDN and CDR2 as FVKESK. Alongside a J-beta primer mix, a sample-barcoded 5' primer served in a second PCR lasting roughly 7 to 11 cycles. Each cDNA molecule, via a template-switch adaptor with 12 random nucleotides, was tagged. TCRdb reprocessed the 5' RACE reads via MiXCR and lists one record per CDR3 protein. The sample records approximately 960,000 distinct CDR3 sequences, about 27% being singletons. The same data also contributed to another study, on T cells of mothers and their children. This second report adds: The second PCR used the M1S primer, and this primer added sample barcodes and 2-4 random nucleotides.

The V gene is TRBV14, the J gene TRBJ1-1, with D perhaps matching TRBD1 (5 bases). Material for sequencing was blood. The TCR comes from a woman aged 40 to 55 in good health. CDR3 in amino acids: CASSHLGVNTEAFF. CDR3 DNA: TGTGCCAGCAGCCACCTAGGGGTCAACACTGAAGCTTTCTTT.